Below, 25 T cell receptor beta chains from the same sample are listed, as sequenced in a study of cytomegalovirus exposure and HLA in healthy donors. The primer mix had 60 Vbeta and 13 Jbeta primers. TCRdb keeps only in-frame clones here, not all; method: immunoSEQ multiplex PCR. The sample has about 140,000 clones; roughly 80% are singletons. Sequences were obtained from PBMCs. The receptors stem from a female donor in good health and CMV-seronegative.

This clone was picked up a small number of times. The chain joins TRBV27 to TRBJ1-1; D ambiguous. Looked up from germline, CDR1 is MNHEY and CDR2 is SMNVEV (reference sequence). V lost 10 bases, J lost 0 bases, and 12 bases lay in between. The CDR3 consists of 13 residues. This chain's CDR3 is CATHRRMNTEAFF. CDR3 nucleotides: TGTGCCACCCACAGAAGGATGAACACTGAAGCTTTCTTT.

This chain's CDR3 is CASSHPTGGEYF. The CDR3 DNA reads as TGCGCCAGCAGCCACCCGACAGGGGGCGAGTACTTC. The chain carries TRBV4-1 and TRBJ2-7, with 10 bases matching TRBD1. The germline V gene has CDR1 MGHRA and CDR2 YSYEKL. The CDR3 is 12 residues long. The V gene end was trimmed by 3 bases and the J gene end by 11 bases; junction bases not matched to a gene: 4.

The J gene is TRBJ2-3, the V gene TRBV6-6; a possible D gene is TRBD2 (6 bases). Germline V lookup: CDR1 MNHNY, CDR2 SVGAGI (reference sequence). CDR3 length: 15 amino acids. V lost 2 bases, J lost 1 base, and 10 bases lay in between. The CDR3 protein is CASSYQGGGTDTQYF. CDR3 DNA: TGTGCCAGCAGTTACCAGGGAGGAGGCACAGATACGCAGTATTTT.

The rearrangement links TRBV4-1 to TRBJ2-7; D uncertain. The V end was cut by 2 bases, the J end by 2 bases, with 13 bases between. CDR3 size: 15 residues. Germline loops: CDR1 MGHRA, CDR2 YSYEKL. CDR3 region: CASSQSTSSPYEQYF. The CDR3 nucleotides read TGCGCCAGCAGCCAAAGTACTTCTTCGCCCTACGAGCAGTACTTC.

The gene calls are TRBV29-1 and TRBJ1-2, with 7 bases identical to TRBD1. Per the germline V gene, CDR1 is SQVTM and CDR2 is ANQGSEA. With V trimmed by 4 bases and J by 2 bases, 4 bases remained unmatched. CDR3 size: 13 residues. CDR3 protein: CSVAVQGNYGYTF. For the CDR3, the DNA is TGCAGCGTTGCGGTACAGGGGAACTATGGCTACACCTTC. The whole variable domain, remainder taken from reference TRBV29-1 and TRBJ1-2, is SAVISQKPSRDICQRGTSLTIQCQVDSQVTMMFWYRQQPGQSLTLIATANQGSEATYESGFVIDKFPISRPNLTFSTLTVSNMSPEDSSIYLCSVAVQGNYGYTFGSGTRLTVV.

The CDR3: CASSFRLTNTGELFF. CDR3 nucleotides: TGTGCCAGCAGTTTTCGACTAACGAACACCGGGGAGCTGTTTTTT. The chain links TRBV27 to TRBJ2-2; D is perhaps TRBD2 (5 bases). The length of the CDR3 is 15 residues. Between the trimmed V and J ends, which lost 3 bases and 0 bases, there was a span of 8 bases. Germline CDR1 MNHEY, CDR2 SMNVEV (reference sequence).

This chain connects TRBV6-5 to TRBJ1-1; perhaps TRBD1 as D (6 bases). The ends were cut back, 5 bases at V and 10 bases at J, with 8 bases in the middle. Germline values: CDR1 MNHEY, CDR2 SVGAGI. The CDR3 is 10 residues long. CDR3 amino acids: CASSGGAAFF. The CDR3 region has the DNA TGTGCCAGCAGTGGGGGCGCAGCTTTCTTT.

The J gene is TRBJ1-5, the V gene TRBV6-5, with a weak D call TRBD1 (5 bases). V lost 2 bases to trimming and J lost 7 bases, with 9 bases between them. In germline, CDR1 is MNHEY, CDR2 SVGAGI. This CDR3 has 13 amino acids. Written as DNA, the CDR3 is TGTGCCAGCAGTTACCCGGGGGGGCAGCCCCAGCATTTT. It yields the protein CASSYPGGQPQHF.

The rearrangement joins TRBV6-6 to TRBJ1-5; D not resolved. Germline CDR1 and CDR2: MNHNY and SVGAGI (reference sequence). Trimming took off 0 bases at V and 4 bases at J, with 13 bases between the two ends. The CDR3 is 16 residues long. CDR3 coding DNA: TGTGCCAGCAGTTACTCGAGCGTGGGTTCTAATCAGCCCCAGCATTTT. It encodes CASSYSSVGSNQPQHF.

The chain has TRBV6-5 and TRBJ1-1; D perhaps matches TRBD1 (5 bases). Trimming stripped 6 bases from V and 0 bases from J, with 5 bases between. Germline V gene lookup returns CDR1 MNHEY and CDR2 SVGAGI. CDR3 length: 12 residues. Here the CDR3 reads CASSRVNTEAFF. CDR3 in DNA: TGTGCCAGCAGCAGGGTGAACACTGAAGCTTTCTTT.

The V gene is TRBV10-3, the J gene TRBJ2-7; weak D call: TRBD1 (6 bases). Trimming left V 4 bases short and J 2 bases short, with 12 bases between. This CDR3 spans 14 amino acids. CDR1 and CDR2 from the germline V gene are ENHRY and SYGVKD. The CDR3 protein is CAISGSGDTYEQYF. CDR3 sequence (DNA): TGTGCCATCAGTGGGTCAGGGGATACCTACGAGCAGTACTTC.

This clone was seen just once. The chain recombines TRBV9 with TRBJ1-1; no clear D gene. V gave up 0 bases and J gave up 0 bases, with 12 bases separating them. The CDR3 contains 16 residues. Germline-derived CDR1 and CDR2 are SGDLS and YYNGEE. The CDR3, as DNA: TGTGCCAGCAGCGTAGGCGGGGTGGTGCTGAACACTGAAGCTTTCTTT. It yields the protein CASSVGGVVLNTEAFF.

CDR3 sequence (DNA): TGTGCCAGCAGCCTGACTGAGCATAAGCAGTATTTT. Its translation is CASSLTEHKQYF. The chain links TRBV5-6 to TRBJ2-3, with unresolved D. This CDR3 comprises 12 residues. The V gene's germline CDR1 is SGHDT and CDR2 YYEEEE. V gave up 4 bases and J gave up 11 bases, with 14 bases separating them.

The chain couples TRBV28 to TRBJ1-2, with a possible D match to TRBD1 (6 bases). The CDR3 spans 14 residues. Germline values: CDR1 MDHEN, CDR2 SYDVKM. Trimming left V 0 bases short and J 7 bases short, with 12 bases between. In nucleotides, the CDR3 is TGTGCCAGCAGTTTATGGGGGGCGTCTGGTGGCTACACCTTC. Translation gives CASSLWGASGGYTF.

This chain connects TRBV25-1 to TRBJ2-7; maybe TRBD2 (5 bases). This CDR3 has 12 residues. CDR1 is MGHDK and CDR2 is SYGVNS in the germline V gene. V was pared by 7 bases and J by 6 bases, with 13 bases between. The CDR3 coding sequence is TGTGCCAGCACCGAAGGCGGGCCCGAGCAGTACTTC. This sequence encodes CASTEGGPEQYF.

This sequence joins TRBV6-5 and TRBJ2-5; D gene ambiguous. CDR1 is MNHEY and CDR2 is SVGAGI in the germline V gene. This CDR3 contains 11 residues. Trimming left V 5 bases short and J 7 bases short, with 8 bases between. The chain's CDR3 is CASSDTVTQYF. The CDR3 bases are TGTGCCAGCAGTGACACAGTGACCCAGTACTTC.

This clone has just a few counts. The chain uses TRBV11-3 and TRBJ2-7, with 8 bases that match TRBD1. CDR1 is SGHNT, CDR2 YENEEA, per germline. This CDR3 region has 13 residues. J lost 4 bases, V lost 4 bases, and 3 bases had no gene match. Here the CDR3 DNA reads TGTGCCAGCAGCTCGACAGGGGAGTACGAGCAGTACTTC. Translating it yields CASSSTGEYEQYF.

The rearrangement links TRBV6-1 to TRBJ1-2; TRBD1 agrees at 8 bases. Germline V lookup: CDR1 MNHNS, CDR2 SASEGT. The length of the CDR3 is 13 residues. The V gene end was trimmed by 4 bases and the J gene end by 8 bases; junction bases not matched to a gene: 6. In DNA, the CDR3 is TGTGCCAGCAGTGCGCAGGGGGCGGAAGGCTACACCTTC. Translating it yields CASSAQGAEGYTF.

The genes are TRBV19 and TRBJ2-6; a weak D match, TRBD2 (6 bases). CDR1 is LNHDA and CDR2 is SQIVND in the germline V gene (reference sequence). V lost 3 bases to trimming and J lost 0 bases, with 12 bases between them. The CDR3 runs 17 residues. The DNA for the CDR3 is TGTGCCAGTAGTATCGGGACTCTCCCCTCTGGGGCCAACGTCCTGACTTTC. This translates into CASSIGTLPSGANVLTF.

The V and J genes are TRBV7-9 and TRBJ1-1; TRBD1 agrees at 8 bases. The CDR3 length is 14 residues. Trimming took 8 bases from V and 1 from J; bases not matched to a gene: 6. The V gene's germline CDR1 is SEHNR and CDR2 FQNEAQ (reference sequence). In nucleotides, the CDR3 is TGTGCCAGCCGCGGGGACAGGAGGAACACTGAAGCTTTCTTT. It is translated as CASRGDRRNTEAFF.

This clone turned up a few times. The V call is TRBV19, the J call TRBJ2-7; D is uncertain. This CDR3 comprises 11 residues. With 5 bases removed from V and 1 base from J, the gap between germline ends came to 3 bases. CDR1 LNHDA and CDR2 SQIVND come from the germline V gene (reference sequence). Here the CDR3 DNA reads TGTGCCAGTAGTGTATCCTACGAGCAGTACTTC. The encoded protein is CASSVSYEQYF.

The chain combines TRBV6-5 with TRBJ2-7; TRBD1 aligns across 8 bases. V gave up 8 bases and J gave up 6 bases; unmatched junction bases: 6. The CDR3 length is 12 residues. Looked up from germline, CDR1 is MNHEY and CDR2 is SVGAGI. Here the CDR3 DNA reads TGTGCCAGCGGGACAGGAGGGCTCGAGCAGTACTTC. Amino acid sequence: CASGTGGLEQYF.

V gene TRBV6-6 combines with J gene TRBJ1-2; 9 bases align to TRBD1. In germline, CDR1 is MNHNY, CDR2 SVGAGI (reference sequence). Trimming cost V 7 bases and J 2 bases; bases outside gene matches: 11. The CDR3 loop spans 16 amino acids. CDR3 region: CASTLRIGQGNYGYTF. In DNA, the CDR3 is TGTGCCAGCACCTTACGAATAGGACAGGGGAACTATGGCTACACCTTC.

The V and J genes are TRBV6-1 and TRBJ2-3; a weak D match, TRBD1 (5 bases). With 4 bases removed from V and 5 bases from J, the gap between germline ends came to 16 bases. CDR3 length: 15 amino acids. Germline lookup yields CDR1 MNHNS and CDR2 SASEGT. This CDR3 is CASSGEGRVGDTQYF. In DNA form, the CDR3 reads TGTGCCAGCAGTGGAGAAGGCAGGGTTGGAGATACGCAGTATTTT.

J is TRBJ1-6 and V is TRBV27; D not resolved. Trimming pared 6 bases from V and 8 bases from J, leaving 11 bases between. The CDR3 sequence is 13 residues long. Per germline, CDR1 MNHEY and CDR2 SMNVEV (reference sequence). The CDR3 loop is CASSPDFYSPLHF. The CDR3 DNA reads as TGTGCCAGCAGCCCAGACTTCTATTCACCCCTCCACTTT.